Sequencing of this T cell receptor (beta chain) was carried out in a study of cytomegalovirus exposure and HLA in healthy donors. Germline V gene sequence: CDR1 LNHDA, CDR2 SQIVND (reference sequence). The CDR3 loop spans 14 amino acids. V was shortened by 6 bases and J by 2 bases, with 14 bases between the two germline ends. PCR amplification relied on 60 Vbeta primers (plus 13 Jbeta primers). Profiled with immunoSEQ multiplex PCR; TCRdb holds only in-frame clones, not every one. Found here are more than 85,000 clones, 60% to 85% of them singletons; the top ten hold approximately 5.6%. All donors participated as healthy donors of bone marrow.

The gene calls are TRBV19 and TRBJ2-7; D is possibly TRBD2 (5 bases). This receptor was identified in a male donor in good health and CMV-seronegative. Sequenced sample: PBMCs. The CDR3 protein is CASSYGTGTYEQYF. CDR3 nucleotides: TGTGCCAGTAGCTACGGCACGGGGACCTACGAGCAGTACTTC.